The text below deals with one TCR beta chain. Antigen specificity is unknown. The data were taken from a study of beta chain features in type 1 diabetes. As for the study in general: Analysis included over 90 million sorted cells drawn from all samples.

Expressed TCRB transcripts were sequenced after all isolated RNA was converted to cDNA. Sequencing used immunoSEQ multiplex PCR; TCRdb keeps in-frame clones, though not all of them. The sample consists of fewer than 550,000 clones, approximately 10% of them appearing once. General observations from the study: Type 1 diabetes patients had moderately but significantly shorter TCRB CDR3s in all four CD4+ subsets. There was a possibility that cDNA sequencing over-represented cells with high TCR expression.

Without exception, sorted populations had purity beyond 95%. Sequenced material: naive CD4+ T cells from blood. This TCR came from a woman between 18 and 30 years old in good health.

The CDR3 DNA reads as TGTGCCAGCAGGAAGACAACCCGCAGGGACGAGAGTGAGCAGTACTTC. Translated: CASRKTTRRDESEQYF. The V gene is TRBV2, the J gene TRBJ2-7; the D gene could be TRBD1 or TRBD2 (5 bases each). This CDR3 spans 16 amino acids. V lost 6 bases, J lost 7 bases, and 25 bases lay in between. CDR1 is SNHLY and CDR2 is FYNNEI in the germline V gene.